The entry below describes one T cell receptor beta chain. This entry is derived from a study of blood T cell repertoires in COVID-19. About the research overall: The samples span acute and convalescent COVID-19 from the United States, Italy and Spain. The analysed material was cDNA or gDNA that came from T cells, B-cell-depleted T cells, or PBMCs.

The ends were cut back, 6 bases at V and 0 bases at J, with 9 bases in the middle. Germline V gene data show CDR1 as MDHEN and CDR2 as SYDVKM. The CDR3 runs 14 residues. Original analysis: Amplifying reference gene primers gave estimates of nucleated cell counts. Measured with immunoSEQ multiplex PCR; TCRdb has only the in-frame clones, and not every one. V, J and clone size are those of that table, while D and trimming were read from the DNA. The sample yields around 42,000 clones, roughly 83% seen once. This TCR was sampled from a woman aged 55-70 years with acute or convalescent COVID-19. The chain uses TRBV28 and TRBJ1-5, with D perhaps matching TRBD1 (5 bases). The material sequenced was peripheral blood. The CDR3 DNA sequence: TGTGCCAGCAGGGCAGGGAATAGCAATCAGCCCCAGCATTTT. It encodes CASRAGNSNQPQHF.